The entry below describes one T cell receptor (beta chain). What it binds is unknown. This entry belongs to a study of early T cells in non-severe SARS-CoV-2 infection. Overall study context: The sequenced material was bulk RNA from unsorted whole blood, and its chains were unpaired. Study-wide points: Private and CD4 specificities were missed by VDJdb matching, skewed to anti-spike CD8.

Unique molecular identifiers tagged individual cDNA molecules. TCRdb re-called the 5' RACE reads through MiXCR, storing one row per CDR3 protein. Of some 67,000 distinct CDR3 sequences in the sample, approximately 13% are singletons; the top ten hold roughly 5%. This CDR3 is 15 amino acids long. V lost 5 bases, J lost 8 bases, and 6 bases stayed unmatched. Germline assignment: CDR1 SGHAT and CDR2 FQNNGV. Sequenced input: whole blood. The TCR comes from an adult who was a healthcare worker with PCR-confirmed SARS-CoV-2 infection or an uninfected control (not recorded which). This chain joins TRBV11-2 and TRBJ2-1; TRBD2 matches 13 bases. CDR3 sequence: CASSIQTSGRHEQFF. As DNA, the CDR3 is TGTGCCAGCAGCATACAGACTAGCGGGAGGCATGAGCAGTTCTTC. Drawing the rest from reference TRBV11-2 and TRBJ2-1, the complete variable domain is EAGVAQSPRYKIIEKRQSVAFWCNPISGHATLYWYQQILGQGPKLLIQFQNNGVVDDSQLPKDRFSAERLKGVDSTLKIQPAKLEDSAVYLCASSIQTSGRHEQFFGPGTRLTVL.